This T cell receptor (beta chain) comes out of a study of identifying expanded T cells in peripheral blood. Sequencing was performed with immunoSEQ multiplex PCR; in TCRdb, only in-frame clones are kept and a portion is missing. The table shows under 150,000 clones, with around 88% occurring only once. Germline loops: CDR1 SEHNR, CDR2 FQNEAQ (reference sequence). This CDR3 has 15 amino acids. The junction had 5 bases not matched to a gene; V was cut back by 3 bases and J by 8 bases. The study, taken as a whole, reports: Technical replicates showed roughly 1.2 changed clones; roughly two weeks about 16; four weeks 19.

Of note for this clone: Its specificity is unknown.

The chain carries TRBV7-9 and TRBJ1-6; 9 positions match TRBD1. This sequence was found in a person aged 18 to 75 in good health. Material: blood. The CDR3 spells CASSFRDREYSPLHF. CDR3 coding DNA: TGTGCCAGCAGCTTCCGGGACAGGGAGTATTCACCCCTCCACTTT.